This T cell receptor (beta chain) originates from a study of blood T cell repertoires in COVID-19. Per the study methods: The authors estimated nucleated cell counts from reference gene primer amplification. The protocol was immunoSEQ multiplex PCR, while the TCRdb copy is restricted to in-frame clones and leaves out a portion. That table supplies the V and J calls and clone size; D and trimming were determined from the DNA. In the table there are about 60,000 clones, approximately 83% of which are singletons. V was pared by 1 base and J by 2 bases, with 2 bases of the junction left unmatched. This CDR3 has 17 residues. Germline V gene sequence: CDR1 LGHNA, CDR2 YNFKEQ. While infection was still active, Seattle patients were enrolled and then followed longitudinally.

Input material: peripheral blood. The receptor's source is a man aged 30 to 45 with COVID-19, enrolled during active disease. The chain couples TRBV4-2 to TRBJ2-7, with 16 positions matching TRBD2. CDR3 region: CASSQAGLAGGTYEQYF. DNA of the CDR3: TGTGCCAGCAGCCAAGCGGGACTAGCGGGAGGGACCTACGAGCAGTACTTC.